This T cell receptor beta chain came from a study of cytomegalovirus exposure and HLA in healthy donors. Study at large: In terms of ancestry, the Caucasian-associated cluster contained 81% of the roughly 400 genotyped donors.

The donors gave bone marrow, and they were healthy. Amplification used 60 Vbeta primers and 13 Jbeta primers. Generated by immunoSEQ multiplex PCR, the TCRdb table keeps only in-frame clones and is missing some. The sample holds 150,000 to 200,000 clones. Sequenced input: PBMCs. The source is a woman aged 60-75 years in good health and CMV-seronegative.

DNA for the CDR3: TGTGCCATCAGGAAACTGGCGTCGACTCCACGAGAAGATACGCAGTATTTT. It yields the protein CAIRKLASTPREDTQYF. The chain recombines TRBV10-3 with TRBJ2-3; no reliable D call. The germline V and J ends were trimmed by 6 bases and 5 bases, with 24 bases remaining between them. There are 17 residues in the CDR3. The germline CDR1 and CDR2 sequences are ENHRY and SYGVKD.